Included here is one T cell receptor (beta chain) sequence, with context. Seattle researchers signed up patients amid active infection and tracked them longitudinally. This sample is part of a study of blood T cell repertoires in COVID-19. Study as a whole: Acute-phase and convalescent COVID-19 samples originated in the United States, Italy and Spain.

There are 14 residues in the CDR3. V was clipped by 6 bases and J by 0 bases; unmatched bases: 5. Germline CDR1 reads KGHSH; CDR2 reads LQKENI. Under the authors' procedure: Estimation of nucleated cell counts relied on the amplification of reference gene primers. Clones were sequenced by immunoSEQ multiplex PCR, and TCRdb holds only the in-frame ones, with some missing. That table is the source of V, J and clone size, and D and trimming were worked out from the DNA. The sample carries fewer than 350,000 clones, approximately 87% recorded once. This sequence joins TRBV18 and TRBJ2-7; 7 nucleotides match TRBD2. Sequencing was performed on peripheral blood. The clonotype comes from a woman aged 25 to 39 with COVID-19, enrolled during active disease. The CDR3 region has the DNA TGTGCCAGCTCGGGGGGGGTAAGCTCCTACGAGCAGTACTTC. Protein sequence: CASSGGVSSYEQYF.